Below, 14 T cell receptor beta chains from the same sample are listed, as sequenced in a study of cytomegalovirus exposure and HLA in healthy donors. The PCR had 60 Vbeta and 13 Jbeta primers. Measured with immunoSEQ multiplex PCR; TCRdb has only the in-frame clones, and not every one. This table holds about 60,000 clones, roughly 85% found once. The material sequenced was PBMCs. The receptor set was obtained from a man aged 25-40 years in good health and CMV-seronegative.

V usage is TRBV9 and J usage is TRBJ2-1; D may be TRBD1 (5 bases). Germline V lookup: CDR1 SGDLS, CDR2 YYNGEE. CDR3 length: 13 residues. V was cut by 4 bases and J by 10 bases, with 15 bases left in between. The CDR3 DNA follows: TGTGCCAGCAGCCCAAGTACAGGTTACGAGCAGTTCTTC. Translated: CASSPSTGYEQFF.

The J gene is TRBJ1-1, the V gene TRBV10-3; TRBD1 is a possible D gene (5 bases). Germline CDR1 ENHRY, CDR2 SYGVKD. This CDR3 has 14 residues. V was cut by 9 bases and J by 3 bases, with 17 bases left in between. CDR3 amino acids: CAIAKRGGDTEAFF. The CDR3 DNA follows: TGTGCCATAGCCAAACGGGGGGGGGACACTGAAGCTTTCTTT.

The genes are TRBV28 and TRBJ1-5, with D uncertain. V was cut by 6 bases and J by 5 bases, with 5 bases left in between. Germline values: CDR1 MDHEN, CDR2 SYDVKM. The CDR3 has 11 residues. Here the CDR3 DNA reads TGTGCCAGCAGCCTATATCAGCCCCAGCATTTT. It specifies CASSLYQPQHF.

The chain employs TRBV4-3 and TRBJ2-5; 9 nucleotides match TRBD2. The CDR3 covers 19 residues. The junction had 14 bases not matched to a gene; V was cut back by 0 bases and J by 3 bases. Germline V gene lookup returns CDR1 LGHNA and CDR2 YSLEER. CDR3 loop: CASSQDIGTSSRTKETQYF. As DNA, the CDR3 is TGCGCCAGCAGCCAAGATATCGGGACTAGCAGCCGGACGAAAGAGACCCAGTACTTC.

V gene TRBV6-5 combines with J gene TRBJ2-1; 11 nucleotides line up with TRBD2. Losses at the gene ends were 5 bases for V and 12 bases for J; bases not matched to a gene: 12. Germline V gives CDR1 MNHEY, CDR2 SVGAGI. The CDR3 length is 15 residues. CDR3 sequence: CASSRIAGGPSWQFF. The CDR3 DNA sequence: TGTGCCAGCAGTCGGATAGCGGGAGGGCCATCTTGGCAGTTCTTC.

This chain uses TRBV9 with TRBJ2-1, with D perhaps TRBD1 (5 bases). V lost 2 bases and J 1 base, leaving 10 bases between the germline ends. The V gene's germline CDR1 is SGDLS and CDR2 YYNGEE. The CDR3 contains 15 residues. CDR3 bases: TGTGCCAGCAGCGTTAAAGGGGATTCCTACAATGAGCAGTTCTTC. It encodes CASSVKGDSYNEQFF.

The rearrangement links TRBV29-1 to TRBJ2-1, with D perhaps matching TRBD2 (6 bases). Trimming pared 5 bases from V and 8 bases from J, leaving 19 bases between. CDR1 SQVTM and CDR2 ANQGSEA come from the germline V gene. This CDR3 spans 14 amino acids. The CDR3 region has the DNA TGCAGCGTTTGCACGTTTACCACGGGGGATGAGCAGTTCTTC. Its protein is CSVCTFTTGDEQFF.

CDR3 sequence: CASSLSYRDSGEQFF. The CDR3 DNA follows: TGTGCCAGCTCACTTTCGTACCGGGACAGCGGTGAGCAGTTCTTC. The chain recombines TRBV18 with TRBJ2-1; TRBD1 matches 7 bases. This CDR3 region has 15 residues. The V and J ends lost 4 bases and 9 bases, in that order; junction bases with no gene match: 12. Germline V gene lookup returns CDR1 KGHSH and CDR2 LQKENI. The whole variable domain, filled in from reference TRBV18 and TRBJ2-1, reads NAGVMQNPRHLVRRRGQEARLRCSPMKGHSHVYWYRQLPEEGLKFMVYLQKENIIDESGMPKERFSAEFPKEGPSILRIQQVVRGDSAAYFCASSLSYRDSGEQFFGPGTRLTVL.

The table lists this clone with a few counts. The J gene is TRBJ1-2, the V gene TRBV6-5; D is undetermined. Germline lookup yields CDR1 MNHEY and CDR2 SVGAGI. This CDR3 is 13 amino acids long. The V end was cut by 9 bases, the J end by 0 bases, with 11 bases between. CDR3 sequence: CASRLGANYGYTF. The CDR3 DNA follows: TGTGCCAGTCGGTTAGGAGCTAACTATGGCTACACCTTC.

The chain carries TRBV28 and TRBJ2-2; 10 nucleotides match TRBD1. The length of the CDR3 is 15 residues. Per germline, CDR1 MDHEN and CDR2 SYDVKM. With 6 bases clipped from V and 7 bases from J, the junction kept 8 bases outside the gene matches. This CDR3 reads CASSSPGTGDGELFF. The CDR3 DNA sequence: TGTGCCAGCAGCTCCCCCGGGACAGGGGACGGGGAGCTGTTTTTT.

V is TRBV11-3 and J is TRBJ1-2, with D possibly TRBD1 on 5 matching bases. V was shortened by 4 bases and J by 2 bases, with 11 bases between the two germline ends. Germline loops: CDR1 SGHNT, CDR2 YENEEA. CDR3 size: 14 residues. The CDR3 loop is CASSSQRQNYGYTF. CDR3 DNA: TGTGCCAGCAGCTCCCAGAGACAGAACTATGGCTACACCTTC.

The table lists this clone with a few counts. The chain's CDR3 is CASSVGQGGDTQYF. The CDR3 DNA is TGCGCCAGCAGCGTCGGACAGGGTGGAGATACGCAGTATTTT. This chain connects TRBV5-1 to TRBJ2-3, with 8 bases fitting TRBD1. The CDR3 totals 14 residues. After removal of 4 bases from V and 5 bases from J, the junction contained 6 bases not matched to a gene. Germline V gene sequence: CDR1 SGHRS, CDR2 YFSETQ.

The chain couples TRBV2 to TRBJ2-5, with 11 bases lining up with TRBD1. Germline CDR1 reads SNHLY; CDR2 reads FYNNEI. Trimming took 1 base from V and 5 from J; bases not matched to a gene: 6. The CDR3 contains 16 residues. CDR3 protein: CASSEGPRDRGETQYF. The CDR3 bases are TGTGCCAGCAGTGAAGGGCCCCGGGACAGGGGGGAGACCCAGTACTTC.

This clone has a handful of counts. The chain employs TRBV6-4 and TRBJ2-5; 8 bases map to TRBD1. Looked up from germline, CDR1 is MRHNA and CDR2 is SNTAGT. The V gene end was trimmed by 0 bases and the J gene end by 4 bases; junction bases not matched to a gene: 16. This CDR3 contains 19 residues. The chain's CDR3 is CASSDSTGDETGATETQYF. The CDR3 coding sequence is TGTGCCAGCAGTGACTCGACGGGGGATGAGACAGGGGCAACAGAGACCCAGTACTTC.